This TCR beta chain is from a study of PD-1 blockade in classical Hodgkin lymphoma. Profiling relied on immunoSEQ multiplex PCR, and the TCRdb table lists in-frame clones only, not all of them. Among 25,000 or so clones listed, around 83% were seen once. With respect to this clone: One end of the junction fails to match germline, which may point to a read error.

As for time point: cycle 4 day 1 (C4D1), after about 6 weeks of nivolumab. Following autologous stem cell transplantation, relapse occurred in every patient, and exposure to brentuximab vedotin varied. Negative selection with magnetic separation was used to purify CD4+ T cells from thawed PBMCs. Germline CDR1 SNHLY, CDR2 FYNNEI. This CDR3 spans 15 amino acids. The gene calls are TRBV2 and TRBJ1-1; D is undetermined. The sequenced sample was CD4+ T cells from blood, obtained before the fourth cycle of nivolumab. This clonotype originated in a human donor with classical Hodgkin lymphoma. CDR3 sequence (DNA): TGTGCCAGCAGTGAGAGCGGGAACGGGAACGCTGAAGCTTTCTTT. It specifies CASSESGNGNAEAFF.